These 9 T cell receptor beta chains were sequenced from one sample in a study of persistence of HIV-infected CD4 T cells. Cells were stimulated nonspecifically with anti-CD3/anti-CD28 magnetic beads. CD4+ T cells upregulating both CD40 ligand and CD69 were sorted as responding cells. No antigens are known for them. The libraries were made with immunoSEQ version 4 in survey mode. Some clones are missing from TCRdb's copy, which holds only in-frame ones; the method was immunoSEQ multiplex PCR. Of about 46,000 clones in the sample, 85% to 90% were seen once. The input for sequencing was CD4+ T cells sorted from PBMCs after roughly 20-hour stimulation, taken from a patient who received antiretroviral therapy. The receptors were gathered from an adult woman with HIV who was CMV-seropositive.

The chain is built from TRBV11-3 and TRBJ2-1; 13 positions match TRBD2. The trim removed 4 bases at V and 1 base at J, leaving 10 bases unmatched. The CDR3 contains 19 residues. In germline, CDR1 is SGHNT, CDR2 YENEEA. The CDR3 is CASSSMGLAGTPSYNEQFF. For the CDR3, the DNA is TGTGCCAGCAGCTCGATGGGACTAGCGGGAACCCCTTCCTACAATGAGCAGTTCTTC.

J is TRBJ1-5 and V is TRBV30, with D unresolved. Trimming cost V 2 bases and J 3 bases, with 8 bases left between them. CDR3 size: 13 residues. Germline V gene data show CDR1 as GTSNPN and CDR2 as SVGIG (reference sequence). Here the CDR3 DNA reads TGTGCCTGGAGTAACAGTTTCAATCAGCCCCAGCATTTT. Translation: CAWSNSFNQPQHF.

V and J are TRBV7-2 and TRBJ2-5, with 8 bases aligning to TRBD2. V gave up 5 bases and J gave up 5 bases; unmatched junction bases: 10. CDR1 is SGHTA and CDR2 is FQGNSA in the germline V gene. The CDR3 covers 15 residues. The CDR3 DNA is TGTGCCAGCAGCCCCCGCCGGGGGGGGTCGGAGACCCAGTACTTC. As protein: CASSPRRGGSETQYF.

This chain joins TRBV9 and TRBJ1-1; tentatively, D is TRBD1 (6 bases). The V and J ends lost 2 bases and 1 base respectively, with 21 bases between them. The CDR3 has 18 amino acids. Germline CDR1 reads SGDLS; CDR2 reads YYNGEE. The CDR3 bases are TGTGCCAGCAGCGTGACCCCCGGGGGGGGGCTGGGGAACACTGAAGCTTTCTTT. Translating gives CASSVTPGGGLGNTEAFF. The full variable domain, with the rest looked up from reference TRBV9 and TRBJ1-1, is DSGVTQTPKHLITATGQRVTLRCSPRSGDLSVYWYQQSLDQGLQFLIQYYNGEERAKGNILERFSAQQFPDLHSELNLSSLELGDSALYFCASSVTPGGGLGNTEAFFGQGTRLTVV.

The V gene is TRBV5-1, the J gene TRBJ1-1, with D possibly TRBD1 on 5 matching bases. The V and J ends lost 4 bases and 6 bases respectively, with 10 bases between them. The germline V gene has CDR1 SGHRS and CDR2 YFSETQ. The CDR3 is 12 residues long. The CDR3 sequence is CASSRGGSEAFF. For the CDR3, the DNA is TGCGCCAGCAGCCGGGGGGGTTCTGAAGCTTTCTTT.

This rearrangement joins TRBV12-3 or TRBV12-4 to TRBJ1-4; no clear D gene. The CDR3 totals 12 residues. Trimming took off 5 bases at V and 8 bases at J, with 9 bases between the two ends. The CDR3 bases are TGTGCCAGCAGTATATTGAACGAAAAACTGTTTTTT. As protein: CASSILNEKLFF.

This chain links TRBV28 with TRBJ1-3, with D tentatively TRBD1 (5 bases). Germline-derived CDR1 and CDR2 are MDHEN and SYDVKM. CDR3 size: 15 residues. The V and J ends lost 4 bases and 3 bases respectively, with 13 bases between them. CDR3: CASSSGTFDGNTIYF. The CDR3 DNA reads as TGTGCCAGCAGTTCTGGGACGTTCGATGGAAACACCATATATTTT.

The chain has TRBV18 and TRBJ1-2; D may be TRBD1 (5 bases). The CDR3 loop spans 12 amino acids. Germline lookup yields CDR1 KGHSH and CDR2 LQKENI. V shed 2 bases and J shed 5 bases, with 6 bases lying between them. The CDR3, as DNA: TGTGCCAGCTCACCAGACAGTTATGGCTACACCTTC. As protein: CASSPDSYGYTF.

This chain links TRBV7-3 with TRBJ2-2; D is uncertain. V was pared by 2 bases and J by 3 bases, with 7 bases between. Looked up from germline, CDR1 is SGHTA and CDR2 is FQGTGA. The CDR3 sequence is 14 residues long. CDR3 coding DNA: TGTGCCAGCAGCTTAGAAGGTTACACCGGGGAGCTGTTTTTT. It translates to CASSLEGYTGELFF.